These 24 T cell receptor beta chains share one sample of origin, sequenced in a study of T cell responses to AZD1222 COVID-19 vaccine. Profiling relied on immunoSEQ multiplex PCR, and the TCRdb table lists in-frame clones only, not all of them. The sample has almost 80,000 clones; 87% are singletons. Sequences were derived from peripheral blood, sampled on day 0 of AZD1222 vaccination. The receptors shown here come from an adult in good health.

The chain uses TRBV29-1 and TRBJ1-4, with 8 positions matching TRBD1. This CDR3 has 12 amino acids. Germline CDR1 reads SQVTM; CDR2 reads ANQGSEA. The CDR3 region is CVTGATNEKLFF. CDR3 nucleotide sequence: TGCGTGACAGGGGCAACTAATGAAAAACTGTTTTTT.

The chain uses TRBV27 and TRBJ1-1; 10 nucleotides match TRBD1. The CDR3 consists of 16 residues. V gave up 7 bases and J gave up 7 bases; unmatched junction bases: 15. Germline CDR1 and CDR2: MNHEY and SMNVEV (reference sequence). The CDR3 region has the DNA TGTGCCAGCACCCAAATAGAACAGGGGGACAGGGGTGAAGCTTTCTTT. It yields the protein CASTQIEQGDRGEAFF.

A few counts support this clone. The chain recombines TRBV4-1 with TRBJ1-3; possible D gene TRBD1, 5 bases. Germline V gene data show CDR1 as MGHRA and CDR2 as YSYEKL. V lost 0 bases and J lost 16, with 22 bases in between. The CDR3 is 15 residues long. The CDR3 loop is CASSQDHGTAAPHYF. The CDR3 DNA sequence: TGCGCCAGCAGCCAAGATCACGGGACGGCAGCTCCCCACTATTTT.

The chain links TRBV6-1 to TRBJ2-1; D is tentatively TRBD1 or TRBD2 (5 bases each). This CDR3 spans 14 amino acids. Trimming took off 2 bases at V and 5 bases at J, with 10 bases between the two ends. Germline V gene sequence: CDR1 MNHNS, CDR2 SASEGT. The CDR3 spells CASSEIGDHNEQFF. The DNA of the CDR3 is TGTGCCAGCAGTGAAATAGGGGACCACAATGAGCAGTTCTTC.

V gene TRBV5-4 combines with J gene TRBJ2-6; D remains ambiguous. Trimming took off 4 bases at V and 0 bases at J, with 8 bases between the two ends. The CDR3 extends over 15 amino acids. The germline V gene encodes CDR1 SGHNT and CDR2 YYREEE (reference sequence). CDR3 sequence reads: CASSLGDSGANVLTF. Written as DNA, the CDR3 is TGTGCCAGCAGCCTAGGAGACTCTGGGGCCAACGTCCTGACTTTC. The complete variable domain, with remaining parts taken from reference TRBV5-4 and TRBJ2-6, reads ETGVTQSPTHLIKTRGQQVTLRCSSQSGHNTVSWYQQALGQGPQFIFQYYREEENGRGNFPPRFSGLQFPNYSSELNVNALELDDSALYLCASSLGDSGANVLTFGAGSRLTVL.

This chain's CDR3 is CASSDPGQGARGYGYTF. In DNA, the CDR3 is TGCGCCAGCAGCGACCCGGGACAGGGGGCGCGGGGCTATGGCTACACCTTC. V usage is TRBV5-1 and J usage is TRBJ1-2, with 12 bases aligning to TRBD1. Germline V lookup: CDR1 SGHRS, CDR2 YFSETQ. The J segment lost 4 bases and the V segment lost 4 bases, leaving 11 bases of the junction unmatched. CDR3 length: 17 amino acids.

This chain connects TRBV3-1 (or the pseudogene TRBV3-2) to TRBJ1-1; 8 bases line up with TRBD1. Germline V gene lookup returns CDR1 LGHDT and CDR2 YNNKEL (reference sequence). V lost 1 base and J lost 11; bases outside the gene matches: 6. The CDR3 consists of 13 residues. CDR3 region: CASSQARGLKAFF. CDR3 nucleotide sequence: TGTGCCAGCAGCCAAGCCAGGGGGCTTAAGGCTTTCTTT.

This chain joins TRBV5-1 and TRBJ2-3; D gene ambiguous. Germline loops: CDR1 SGHRS, CDR2 YFSETQ. Trimming took off 1 base at V and 2 bases at J, with 11 bases between the two ends. This CDR3 spans 15 amino acids. The CDR3 DNA sequence: TGCGCCAGCAGCTTGCGGCCAGAAAACACAGATACGCAGTATTTT. Translating gives CASSLRPENTDTQYF.

The genes are TRBV27 and TRBJ2-1; 7 bases agree with TRBD2. Germline CDR1 is MNHEY and CDR2 is SMNVEV (reference sequence). CDR3 length: 16 residues. The V and J ends lost 5 bases and 4 bases, in that order; junction bases with no gene match: 11. CDR3 region: CASSRFSGQTYNEQFF. CDR3 coding DNA: TGTGCCAGCAGTCGATTTAGCGGGCAGACGTACAATGAGCAGTTCTTC.

The chain has TRBV11-2 and TRBJ2-3, with D perhaps TRBD2 (6 bases). CDR3 length: 16 amino acids. Germline V lookup: CDR1 SGHAT, CDR2 FQNNGV. V was clipped by 0 bases and J by 8 bases, with 18 bases between them. The CDR3 DNA follows: TGTGCCAGCAGCTTAGAAATCGGGAGCCCCCAGGGTACGCAGTATTTT. Residues: CASSLEIGSPQGTQYF.

This clone was seen only once. The chain combines TRBV6-2 or TRBV6-3 with TRBJ1-1, with 9 bases identical to TRBD1. The CDR3 spans 15 residues. The V and J ends lost 7 bases and 3 bases, in that order; junction bases with no gene match: 9. In germline, CDR1 is MNHEY, CDR2 SVGEGT. The CDR3 DNA sequence: TGTGCCAGCACCCCTACAGGGGGCTTTCACACTGAAGCTTTCTTT. It encodes CASTPTGGFHTEAFF.

Regarding this clone: It is unclear where the CDR3 begins or ends on the DNA, so no DNA is shown, and the CDR3 is as TCRdb lists it. The V call is TRBV28, the J call TRBJ2-1; no check of the table's D call, TRBD2, against the DNA was made. The germline gives CDR1 MDHEN, CDR2 SYDVKM. Including both end residues, the CDR3 is 16 amino acids long. The CDR3 is CASSSSGLAAYNEQFF.

The chain couples TRBV7-3 to TRBJ2-7; 7 bases are a match to TRBD1. The germline V gene encodes CDR1 SGHTA and CDR2 FQGTGA. The junction had 4 bases not matched to a gene; V was cut back by 5 bases and J by 3 bases. This CDR3 region has 13 residues. The CDR3 region has the DNA TGTGCCAGCAGCCTACAGGGGAACTACGAGCAGTACTTC. Translating it yields CASSLQGNYEQYF.

The chain is built from TRBV6-6 and TRBJ1-6; no clear D gene. Trimming cost V 5 bases and J 14 bases, with 13 bases left between them. The CDR3 has 12 residues. CDR1 and CDR2 from the germline V gene are MNHNY and SVGAGI (reference sequence). In DNA, the CDR3 is TGTGCCAGCAGTATAAGCGGTTCGTCCCTCCACTTT. It codes for CASSISGSSLHF.

V and J are TRBV19 and TRBJ1-6, with D hard to call. CDR1 is LNHDA and CDR2 is SQIVND in the germline V gene (reference sequence). The CDR3 has 19 residues. Deletions cut 9 bases from V and 1 base from J, with 25 bases between. CDR3 loop: CASRRTHGGDRSYNSPLHF. CDR3 DNA sequence: TGTGCCAGCAGACGAACCCACGGCGGTGATAGGTCCTATAATTCACCCCTCCACTTT.

The rearrangement joins TRBV27 to TRBJ1-1; D remains ambiguous. Germline V gene lookup returns CDR1 MNHEY and CDR2 SMNVEV (reference sequence). CDR3 length: 13 residues. Trimming shortened V by 5 bases and J by 4 bases, and 11 bases separated the two germline ends. The CDR3 nucleotides read TGTGCCAGCAGTCCCCACACGGGCACTGAAGCTTTCTTT. Amino acid sequence: CASSPHTGTEAFF.

The rearrangement uses TRBV18 and TRBJ1-3; D gene unclear. CDR3 size: 15 residues. Trimming removed 3 bases from V and 2 bases from J, with 11 bases in between. Germline CDR1 and CDR2: KGHSH and LQKENI. The CDR3 here is CASSPWERAGNTIYF. CDR3 DNA: TGTGCCAGCTCACCGTGGGAACGGGCTGGAAACACCATATATTTT.

This chain links TRBV6-2 or TRBV6-3 with TRBJ1-6; a possible D gene is TRBD1 (5 bases). Between the trimmed V and J ends, which lost 6 bases and 7 bases, there was a span of 13 bases. The CDR3 has 14 residues. Germline loops: CDR1 MNHEY, CDR2 SVGEGT. The CDR3 is CASSLQGINSPLHF. The CDR3 coding sequence is TGTGCCAGCAGCTTGCAGGGTATCAATTCACCCCTCCACTTT.

V and J are TRBV5-1 and TRBJ2-7; weak D call: TRBD1 (6 bases). Germline assignment: CDR1 SGHRS and CDR2 YFSETQ. The ends were cut back, 4 bases at V and 2 bases at J, with 13 bases in the middle. There are 14 residues in the CDR3. CDR3 in DNA: TGCGCCAGCAGCCGGGGACATACTCCCTACGAGCAGTACTTC. Residues: CASSRGHTPYEQYF.

V and J are TRBV19 and TRBJ2-5; TRBD1 might be the D (6 bases). This CDR3 contains 14 residues. Trimming cost V 5 bases and J 1 base, with 11 bases left between them. CDR1 is LNHDA, CDR2 SQIVND, per germline (reference sequence). CDR3 sequence (DNA): TGTGCCAGTAGTCAAGGGACACTCCAAGAGACCCAGTACTTC. It encodes CASSQGTLQETQYF.

The V gene is TRBV5-1, the J gene TRBJ2-3; TRBD2 aligns across 9 bases. The CDR3 sequence is 16 residues long. CDR1 is SGHRS and CDR2 is YFSETQ in the germline V gene. J was trimmed by 5 bases and V by 4 bases; bases with no gene match: 11. As DNA, the CDR3 is TGCGCCAGCAGCCTCATGGCGGGAGGGCCTGGAGATACGCAGTATTTT. Its translation: CASSLMAGGPGDTQYF.

The V and J genes are TRBV27 and TRBJ1-4; D uncertain. Germline CDR1 and CDR2: MNHEY and SMNVEV (reference sequence). This CDR3 is built from 18 residues. Trimming removed 2 bases from V and 2 bases from J, with 18 bases in between. CDR3 loop: CASSLRSGGGSTNEKLFF. Written as DNA, the CDR3 is TGTGCCAGCAGTTTACGGTCAGGAGGTGGTAGTACTAATGAAAAACTGTTTTTT.

This rearrangement joins TRBV28 to TRBJ1-5; possibly TRBD1 for D (5 bases). The V gene's germline CDR1 is MDHEN and CDR2 SYDVKM. CDR3 length: 15 amino acids. The ends were cut back, 3 bases at V and 7 bases at J, with 16 bases in the middle. The DNA for the CDR3 is TGTGCCAGCAGTTTTAACATGGACATGGAGCAGCCCCAGCATTTT. Protein product: CASSFNMDMEQPQHF.

The chain uses TRBV5-1 and TRBJ2-6; no clear D. V was cut by 0 bases and J by 4 bases, with 5 bases left in between. This CDR3 contains 14 residues. Germline values: CDR1 SGHRS, CDR2 YFSETQ. The CDR3: CASSLAVGANVLTF. The CDR3 DNA follows: TGCGCCAGCAGCTTGGCTGTCGGGGCCAACGTCCTGACTTTC.